This T cell receptor (beta chain) was profiled in a study of identical twins. In this sample, this clonotype turned up once. Germline V gene lookup returns CDR1 SNHLY and CDR2 FYNNEI. CDR3 length: 14 amino acids. V lost 2 bases and J 0 bases, leaving 7 bases between the germline ends. TCRdb fed the 5' RACE reads into MiXCR, producing one record per CDR3 protein. The repertoire holds 500,000 to 550,000 distinct CDR3 sequences, less than 25% seen once, with about 0.91% in the top ten. The data also belong to a second study, concerning T cells expressing NK-cell markers. That investigation notes: HCMV serostatus: seven of eight sequenced donors positive, one negative.

The chain couples TRBV2 to TRBJ1-2; D is undetermined. The TCR sequence derives from a young woman in good health. The sample taken for sequencing was CD4+ T cells sorted from blood. The CDR3 nucleotides read TGTGCCAGCAGTGAATACCAGGCTAACTATGGCTACACCTTC. The encoded protein is CASSEYQANYGYTF.